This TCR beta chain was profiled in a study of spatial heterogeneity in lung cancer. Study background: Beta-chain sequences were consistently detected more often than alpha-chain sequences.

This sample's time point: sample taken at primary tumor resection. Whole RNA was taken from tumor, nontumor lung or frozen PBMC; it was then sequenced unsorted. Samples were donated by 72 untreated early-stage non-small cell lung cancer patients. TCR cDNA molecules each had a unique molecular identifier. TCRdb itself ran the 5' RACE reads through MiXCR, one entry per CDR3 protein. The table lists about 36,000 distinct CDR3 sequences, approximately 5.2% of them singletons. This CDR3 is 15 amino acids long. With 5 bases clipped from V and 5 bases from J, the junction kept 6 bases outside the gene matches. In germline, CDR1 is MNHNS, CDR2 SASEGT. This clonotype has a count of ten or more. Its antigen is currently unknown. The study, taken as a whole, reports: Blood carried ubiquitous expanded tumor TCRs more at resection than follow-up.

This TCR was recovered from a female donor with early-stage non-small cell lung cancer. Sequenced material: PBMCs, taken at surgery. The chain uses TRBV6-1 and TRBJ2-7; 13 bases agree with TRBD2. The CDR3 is CASSRLAGGSHEQYF. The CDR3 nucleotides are TGTGCCAGCAGTAGACTAGCGGGAGGTTCCCACGAGCAGTACTTC.